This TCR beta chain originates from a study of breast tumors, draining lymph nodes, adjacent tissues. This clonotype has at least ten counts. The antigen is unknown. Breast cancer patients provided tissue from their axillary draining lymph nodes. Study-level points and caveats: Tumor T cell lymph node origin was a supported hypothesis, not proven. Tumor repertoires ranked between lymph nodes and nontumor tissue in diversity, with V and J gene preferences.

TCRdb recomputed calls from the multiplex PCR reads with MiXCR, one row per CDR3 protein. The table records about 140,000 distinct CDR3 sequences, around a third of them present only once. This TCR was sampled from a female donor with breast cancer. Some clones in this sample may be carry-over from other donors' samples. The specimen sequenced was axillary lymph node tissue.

This chain's CDR3 is CASSQMGQNEQYF. The CDR3 region has the DNA TGTGCCAGCAGCCAAATGGGACAGAACGAGCAGTACTTC. The V and J genes are TRBV7-9 and TRBJ2-7; 7 bases agree with TRBD1. CDR3 length: 13 amino acids. In germline, CDR1 is SEHNR, CDR2 FQNEAQ (reference sequence). V lost 5 bases to trimming and J lost 5 bases; unmatched junction nucleotides: 6.